The 31 T cell receptor beta chains presented below share a single source sample, sequenced in a study of post-analysis software for immune sequencing data. Whole-study findings and limits: The five TRBV segments detected at higher frequency in patients than in controls included TRBV5-6, TRBV5-1 and TRBV20-1.

Unique molecular identifiers had been added to the TCR beta cDNA libraries. One entry per CDR3 protein, called by TCRdb with MiXCR from the PCR reads. This sample has fewer than 900,000 distinct CDR3 sequences; around 42% occur once, and the top ten carry approximately 4.4%. Their cognate antigens are unknown. Sequences were obtained from blood. Every receptor here comes from a girl aged 10-17 years with multiple sclerosis.

J is TRBJ2-7 and V is TRBV20-1; D gene uncertain. The end of the DNA aligns better with TRBJ2-5, so the J call may be wrong. The CDR3 extends over 11 amino acids. Germline-derived CDR1 and CDR2 are DFQATT and SNEGSKA (reference sequence). CDR3 sequence: CSALREETQYF. CDR3 nucleotide sequence: TGCAGTGCTCTTCGCGAGGAGACCCAGTACTTC.

The V gene is TRBV6-2 or TRBV6-3, the J gene TRBJ2-1; 10 nucleotides align to TRBD2. This CDR3 is built from 19 residues. Germline V gene data show CDR1 as MNHEY and CDR2 as SVGEGT. The ends lost 5 bases at V and 1 base at J; junction bases unmatched: 14. CDR3 region: CASSLRLISSGSSYNEQFF. In nucleotides, the CDR3 is TGTGCCAGCAGTCTCCGACTGATCTCTAGCGGGAGTTCCTACAATGAGCAGTTCTTC.

The CDR3 DNA reads as TGCAGCGTCGTCAGACGGACAAGTTCTAAAGAGACCCAGTACTTC. This translates into CSVVRRTSSKETQYF. The chain recombines TRBV29-1 with TRBJ2-7; TRBD1 is a possible D gene (5 bases). The J call may be mistaken, given a closer DNA end match to TRBJ2-5. Per germline, CDR1 SQVTM and CDR2 ANQGSEA. This CDR3 contains 15 residues.

This chain uses TRBV4-1 with TRBJ2-4; 13 nucleotides match TRBD2. Gene TRBJ2-7 matches the end of the DNA better, so the J call may be wrong. CDR3 length equals 18 residues. CDR1 and CDR2 from the germline V gene are MGHRA and YSYEKL. The CDR3: CASSQTGLAGEGAYEQYF. CDR3 DNA: TGCGCCAGCAGCCAAACCGGACTAGCGGGAGAGGGGGCCTACGAGCAGTACTTC.

The sample holds a few counts of this clonotype. J is TRBJ2-3 and V is TRBV29-1; 14 nucleotides align to TRBD2. CDR3 size: 18 residues. V shed 4 bases, J shed 1 base, and the junction held 10 bases outside the gene matches. Germline V gene data show CDR1 as SQVTM and CDR2 as ANQGSEA. The CDR3 DNA is TGCAGCGTTGGGGCAGGGACTAGCGGGAGTACTGGCACAGATACGCAGTATTTT. Translating gives CSVGAGTSGSTGTDTQYF.

This clonotype showed up just a few times. This sequence joins TRBV6-6 and TRBJ2-1; D is ambiguous. CDR1 is MNHNY, CDR2 SVGAGI, per germline (reference sequence). V lost 2 bases to trimming and J lost 7 bases, with 9 bases between them. The CDR3 sequence is 13 residues long. In nucleotides, the CDR3 is TGTGCCAGCAGTTACACAAAAACAAATGAGCAGTTCTTC. It is translated as CASSYTKTNEQFF.

The sample holds a few counts of this clonotype. The V call is TRBV30, the J call TRBJ2-6; 8 bases align to TRBD1. This CDR3 region has 17 residues. The V gene end was trimmed by 0 bases and the J gene end by 1 base; junction bases not matched to a gene: 5. Germline V gene sequence: CDR1 GTSNPN, CDR2 SVGIG (reference sequence). This chain's CDR3 is CAWSVLRTGSGANVLTF. The CDR3 nucleotides read TGTGCCTGGAGTGTACTCCGGACAGGGTCTGGGGCCAACGTCCTGACTTTC.

The V and J genes are TRBV27 and TRBJ2-7, with 11 bases lining up with TRBD2. Germline CDR1 and CDR2: MNHEY and SMNVEV (reference sequence). This CDR3 is built from 16 residues. Germline trimming cut 6 bases from V and 3 bases from J; bases unmatched to any gene: 10. For the CDR3, the DNA is TGTGCCAGCAGGCGTACTCTAGCGGGAGGCTACTACGAGCAGTACTTC. Its translation is CASRRTLAGGYYEQYF.

The rearrangement links TRBV9 to TRBJ2-3; D remains ambiguous. V was clipped by 0 bases and J by 5 bases, with 13 bases between them. This CDR3 is 15 amino acids long. CDR1 is SGDLS, CDR2 YYNGEE, per germline. The CDR3 region is CASSVGLEFRDTQYF. The CDR3 DNA is TGTGCCAGCAGCGTAGGGCTAGAATTCAGAGATACGCAGTATTTT.

This chain joins TRBV12-3 or TRBV12-4 and TRBJ2-7; possibly TRBD2 for D (6 bases). V lost 10 bases and J lost 2, with 15 bases in between. There are 13 residues in the CDR3. The CDR3 DNA reads TGTGCCACCCCAGGGAGGCTCCCCTACGAGCAGTACTTC. It is translated as CATPGRLPYEQYF.

Concerning this clonotype itself: A read error may account for a junction end that differs from germline. This rearrangement joins TRBV7-7 to TRBJ2-2; 7 positions match TRBD2. This CDR3 spans 15 amino acids. Germline loops: CDR1 SSHAT, CDR2 FNYEAQ (reference sequence). The CDR3 sequence: CASSPRGVNTGELFF. The CDR3 coding sequence is TGTGCTAGCAGCCCACGGGGGGTGAACACCGGGGAGCTGTTTTTT.

This clonotype was observed a handful of times. This rearrangement joins TRBV12-3 or TRBV12-4 to TRBJ2-7; 9 bases agree with TRBD1. The CDR3 consists of 13 residues. J was trimmed by 2 bases and V by 6 bases; bases with no gene match: 2. The CDR3 reads CASSGTGTYEQYF. The CDR3 DNA reads TGTGCCAGCAGCGGGACAGGGACCTACGAGCAGTACTTC.

This chain joins TRBV28 and TRBJ2-7, with D maybe TRBD1 (5 bases). Germline assignment: CDR1 MDHEN and CDR2 SYDVKM. This CDR3 spans 15 amino acids. V was cut by 4 bases and J by 2 bases, with 15 bases left in between. CDR3 sequence (DNA): TGTGCCAGCAGTTACGACAGCCTTGGGGCCTACGAGCAGTACTTC. It specifies CASSYDSLGAYEQYF.

This CDR3 is CSAEGGPYEQYF. Here the CDR3 DNA reads TGCAGTGCCGAAGGGGGGCCCTACGAGCAGTACTTC. The rearrangement uses TRBV20-1 and TRBJ2-4; D may be TRBD1 or TRBD2 (6 bases each). The end of the DNA fits TRBJ2-7 better, so the J call may be wrong. Per the germline V gene, CDR1 is DFQATT and CDR2 is SNEGSKA (reference sequence). The CDR3 sequence is 12 residues long.

The sample holds a few counts of this clonotype. This CDR3 is CASSLARQGDQPQHF. The CDR3 bases are TGTGCCAGCAGTTTAGCCCGACAGGGAGACCAGCCCCAGCATTTT. The genes are TRBV12-3 or TRBV12-4 and TRBJ1-5; 7 bases agree with TRBD1. The CDR3 sequence is 15 residues long. The V and J ends lost 0 bases and 7 bases, in that order; junction bases with no gene match: 6.

J is TRBJ1-5 and V is TRBV20-1; the D gene is possibly TRBD1 (5 bases). The V gene's germline CDR1 is DFQATT and CDR2 SNEGSKA (reference sequence). Trimming removed 3 bases at V and 4 bases at J, with 13 bases between. This CDR3 contains 14 residues. CDR3 sequence (DNA): TGCAGTGCTAGGGACACCGTGTGGAATCAGCCCCAGCATTTT. It specifies CSARDTVWNQPQHF.

This sequence joins TRBV20-1 and TRBJ1-1; maybe TRBD1 (5 bases). Trimming shortened V by 2 bases and J by 4 bases, and 14 bases separated the two germline ends. From germline, CDR1 is DFQATT and CDR2 SNEGSKA (reference sequence). This CDR3 has 14 residues. For the CDR3, the DNA is TGCAGTGCTAGAACCAGGGACTGGGGCACTGAAGCTTTCTTT. This encodes CSARTRDWGTEAFF.

This clonotype has a count of ten or more. The rearrangement links TRBV6-2 or TRBV6-3 to TRBJ2-7; 8 positions match TRBD1. J lost 2 bases, V lost 7 bases, and 1 base had no gene match. The CDR3 is made up of 12 amino acids. CDR1 and CDR2 (germline): MNHEY, SVGEGT. The CDR3 loop reads CASTDRAYEQYF. In nucleotides, the CDR3 is TGTGCCAGCACGGACAGGGCCTACGAGCAGTACTTC.

This chain links TRBV7-6 with TRBJ2-5; 10 positions match TRBD1. V shed 3 bases and J 2 bases; nucleotides not matched to a gene: 3. In germline, CDR1 is SGHVS, CDR2 FNYEAQ. This CDR3 spans 15 amino acids. The CDR3 region is CASSFRDRGQETQYF. DNA for the CDR3: TGTGCCAGCAGCTTCCGGGACAGGGGTCAAGAGACCCAGTACTTC.

This clonotype came up a few times. The chain is built from TRBV29-1 and TRBJ2-1; the D gene is possibly TRBD1 (6 bases). V lost 4 bases and J lost 7, with 20 bases in between. The CDR3 has 15 residues. Germline CDR1 reads SQVTM; CDR2 reads ANQGSEA. CDR3 coding DNA: TGCAGCGTTGGTGGCGAGCCCACAGGGATAAATGAGCAGTTCTTC. Its protein is CSVGGEPTGINEQFF.

This clonotype showed up just a few times. The chain employs TRBV20-1 and TRBJ2-7; D uncertain. The CDR3 has 12 residues. The germline V gene encodes CDR1 DFQATT and CDR2 SNEGSKA (reference sequence). Trimming removed 3 bases from V and 0 bases from J, with 6 bases in between. The CDR3 region is CSASKNSYEQYF. The CDR3 DNA reads TGCAGTGCTAGCAAAAACTCCTACGAGCAGTACTTC.

In this sample, this clonotype turned up a few times. V gene TRBV20-1 combines with J gene TRBJ2-2; D remains unclear. Germline CDR1 reads DFQATT; CDR2 reads SNEGSKA (reference sequence). The length of the CDR3 is 15 residues. The germline V and J ends were trimmed by 0 bases and 0 bases, with 8 bases remaining between them. The CDR3 spells CSARESRPNTGELFF. The CDR3, as DNA: TGCAGTGCTAGAGAATCCAGGCCGAACACCGGGGAGCTGTTTTTT.

The CDR3 sequence: CATNPGGDSYEQYF. In nucleotides, the CDR3 is TGTGCCACCAACCCTGGAGGGGACTCCTACGAGCAGTACTTC. The chain recombines TRBV24-1 with TRBJ2-7; perhaps TRBD2 as D (6 bases). Trimming removed 8 bases from V and 0 bases from J, with 13 bases in between. The CDR3 is made up of 14 amino acids. Germline CDR1 KGHDR, CDR2 SFDVKD.

The genes are TRBV7-9 and TRBJ2-1; a weak D match, TRBD2 (5 bases). This CDR3 is 17 amino acids long. The V end was cut by 3 bases, the J end by 6 bases, with 21 bases between. Germline-derived CDR1 and CDR2 are SEHNR and FQNEAQ (reference sequence). The CDR3, as DNA: TGTGCCAGCAGCTTTAAAAGCTCTGGCGGGCCTTTCAATGAGCAGTTCTTC. Its protein is CASSFKSSGGPFNEQFF. The full variable domain, with the rest looked up from reference TRBV7-9 and TRBJ2-1, is DTGVSQNPRHKITKRGQNVTFRCDPISEHNRLYWYRQTLGQGPEFLTYFQNEAQLEKSRLLSDRFSAERPKGSFSTLEIQRTEQGDSAMYLCASSFKSSGGPFNEQFFGPGTRLTVL.

The chain couples TRBV10-3 to TRBJ2-1; 8 nucleotides match TRBD2. V gave up 3 bases and J gave up 2 bases; unmatched junction bases: 3. The germline V gene has CDR1 ENHRY and CDR2 SYGVKD. The CDR3 has 15 residues. DNA of the CDR3: TGTGCCATCAGTGATGGCGGGGGGACCTACAATGAGCAGTTCTTC. Translating gives CAISDGGGTYNEQFF.

This clonotype occurred a few times. The V call is TRBV5-5, the J call TRBJ1-1, with no clear D. The CDR3 loop spans 13 amino acids. Germline V CDR1 and CDR2: SGHKS, YYEKEE (reference sequence). V was clipped by 4 bases and J by 2 bases, with 9 bases between them. The CDR3 DNA sequence: TGTGCCAGCAGCCAAACGGCCAACACTGAAGCTTTCTTT. It specifies CASSQTANTEAFF. Supplemented by reference TRBV5-5 and TRBJ1-1, the full variable domain reads DAGVTQSPTHLIKTRGQQVTLRCSPISGHKSVSWYQQVLGQGPQFIFQYYEKEERGRGNFPDRFSARQFPNYSSELNVNALLLGDSALYLCASSQTANTEAFFGQGTRLTVV.

V is TRBV20-1 and J is TRBJ2-1, with 7 bases fitting TRBD2. Germline values: CDR1 DFQATT, CDR2 SNEGSKA (reference sequence). Germline trimming cut 7 bases from V and 13 bases from J; bases unmatched to any gene: 16. CDR3 length equals 13 residues. Here the CDR3 reads CSVKGQYCGGQFF. CDR3 coding DNA: TGCAGTGTTAAGGGCCAGTATTGCGGGGGACAGTTCTTC.

The rearrangement links TRBV12-3 or TRBV12-4 to TRBJ1-2; D gene uncertain. This CDR3 region has 11 residues. V was trimmed by 3 bases and J by 7 bases, leaving 6 bases between them. The CDR3 DNA follows: TGTGCCAGCAGTTTTGGGCTTGGCTACACCTTC. This codes for CASSFGLGYTF.

The rearrangement uses TRBV6-5 and TRBJ2-5; D not certain. The CDR3 consists of 15 residues. Germline V CDR1 and CDR2: MNHEY, SVGAGI. V was trimmed by 4 bases and J by 2 bases, leaving 14 bases between them. The CDR3 protein is CASSLWRTSQETQYF. The DNA of the CDR3 is TGTGCCAGCAGTTTGTGGCGGACCTCTCAAGAGACCCAGTACTTC.

This clonotype was counted only a few times. V gene TRBV15 combines with J gene TRBJ1-5, with D possibly being TRBD1 (5 bases). The germline V gene has CDR1 LNHNV and CDR2 YYDKDF (reference sequence). V shed 5 bases and J shed 6 bases, with 14 bases lying between them. The CDR3 extends over 14 amino acids. This CDR3 is CATSYGGAPQPQHF. In nucleotides, the CDR3 is TGTGCCACCAGCTACGGAGGGGCCCCTCAGCCCCAGCATTTT.

The chain recombines TRBV7-2 with TRBJ1-2; D might be TRBD1 (6 bases). The CDR3 totals 14 residues. Looked up from germline, CDR1 is SGHTA and CDR2 is FQGNSA. The CDR3 spells CAVQGVFSNYGYTF. DNA for the CDR3: TGTGCGGTACAGGGCGTATTCTCTAACTATGGCTACACCTTC.